This TCR beta chain is drawn from a study of T cell changes during pregnancy in multiple sclerosis. Clones were sequenced by immunoSEQ multiplex PCR, and TCRdb holds only the in-frame ones, with some missing. The sample has around 75,000 clones; around 90% are singletons. The V gene's germline CDR1 is SNHLY and CDR2 FYNNEI. J gave up 5 bases and V 5 bases, and 10 bases lay outside the gene matches. The CDR3 loop spans 16 amino acids. The sequencing used peripheral blood, collected in the first trimester of pregnancy. The TCR comes from a female donor in good health, enrolled as a control in a pregnancy study. The V gene is TRBV2, the J gene TRBJ2-2; 8 positions agree with TRBD1. DNA of the CDR3: TGTGCCAGCAGTACGGACAGGGAGGAATTAACCGGGGAGCTGTTTTTT. Translating it yields CASSTDREELTGELFF.